This T cell receptor beta chain appears in the sequencing data of a study of tumor-infiltrating lymphocytes in primary liver carcinoma. Out of unsorted whole blood came the blood RNA, and germline DNA was extracted as well. Germline-derived CDR1 and CDR2 are MNHEY and SVGEGT. The CDR3 runs 14 residues. Using a constant-region primer together with ProtoScript II reverse transcriptase, TCR beta cDNA was made from 500 to 650 ng of total RNA. Investigators got TCR beta libraries out of three nested multiplex PCR rounds, done with slightly modified ARM-PCR. Primers for the first two PCR rounds were TRBV1-TRBV30 forward primers and a C-beta reverse primer (approximately 10 cycles per round). Each CDR3 protein is one row after TCRdb ran MiXCR on the multiplex PCR reads. The sample contains 300,000 to 400,000 distinct CDR3 sequences, less than 70% of which appear only once. On this clonotype: One end of the junction fails to match germline, which may point to a read error.

V is TRBV6-2 or TRBV6-3 and J is TRBJ2-3; 8 bases agree with TRBD2. Sequenced: peripheral blood. The sequence came from a man in his forties with primary liver carcinoma and hepatitis B virus infection. The CDR3 sequence is CASGELGRVDMQYF. In DNA form, the CDR3 reads TGTGCCAGCGGTGAACTCGGGAGGGTCGATATGCAGTATTTT.